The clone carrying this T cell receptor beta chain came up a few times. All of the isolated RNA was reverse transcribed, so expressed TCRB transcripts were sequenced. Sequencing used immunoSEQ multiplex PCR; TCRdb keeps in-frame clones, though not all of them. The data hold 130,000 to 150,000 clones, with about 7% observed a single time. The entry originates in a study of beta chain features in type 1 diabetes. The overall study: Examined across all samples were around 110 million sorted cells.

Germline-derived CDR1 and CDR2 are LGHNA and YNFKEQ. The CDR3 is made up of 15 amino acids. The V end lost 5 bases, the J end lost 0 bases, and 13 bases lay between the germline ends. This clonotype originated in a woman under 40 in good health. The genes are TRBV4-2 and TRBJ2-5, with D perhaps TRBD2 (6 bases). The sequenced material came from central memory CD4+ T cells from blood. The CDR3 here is CASSLVGGYQETQYF. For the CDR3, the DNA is TGTGCCAGCAGCTTGGTTGGGGGGTACCAAGAGACCCAGTACTTC.